The 30 T cell receptor beta chains in this list originate from one sample, sequenced in a study of blood T cell repertoires in COVID-19. Some clones are missing from TCRdb's copy, which holds only in-frame ones; the method was immunoSEQ multiplex PCR. Of about 240,000 clones detected, 70% to 90% appear once; the ten largest clones hold 6.2%. The sequenced material came from peripheral blood. The receptors were gathered from a man aged 55 to 70 with acute or convalescent COVID-19.

This rearrangement joins TRBV27 to TRBJ2-2, with D perhaps TRBD2 (5 bases). V dropped 1 base and J dropped 2 bases, with 8 bases sitting between them. Germline-derived CDR1 and CDR2 are MNHEY and SMNVEV (reference sequence). This CDR3 is 15 amino acids long. CDR3 protein: CASSLWRANTGELFF. The CDR3 coding sequence is TGTGCCAGCAGTTTATGGCGGGCAAACACCGGGGAGCTGTTTTTT.

This chain uses TRBV3-1 (or the pseudogene TRBV3-2) with TRBJ1-5, with no clear D. This CDR3 has 13 amino acids. V dropped 4 bases and J dropped 7 bases, with 11 bases sitting between them. Germline CDR1 reads LGHDT; CDR2 reads YNNKEL (reference sequence). CDR3 DNA sequence: TGTGCCAGCAGCCCCCGTCCCCTACAGCCCCAGCATTTT. The encoded protein is CASSPRPLQPQHF.

This chain links TRBV18 with TRBJ1-3, with a possible D match to TRBD1 (5 bases). This CDR3 is built from 18 residues. Germline V gene lookup returns CDR1 KGHSH and CDR2 LQKENI. The V gene lost 1 base and the J gene lost 0 bases, with 16 bases spanning the gap. The CDR3, as DNA: TGTGCCAGCTCACCACTCGAGCAGGGAAGGGGCTCTGGAAACACCATATATTTT. This gives the protein CASSPLEQGRGSGNTIYF.

This clone has more than one count but fewer than ten. This chain uses TRBV11-3 with TRBJ1-1; 7 bases are a match to TRBD1. This CDR3 spans 13 amino acids. V trimming: 5 bases; J trimming: 5 bases; junction bases outside the gene matches: 5. CDR1 is SGHNT, CDR2 YENEEA, per germline. CDR3 in amino acids: CASSTTGVTEAFF. CDR3 nucleotide sequence: TGTGCCAGCAGCACAACAGGGGTTACTGAAGCTTTCTTT.

Here the CDR3 reads CASSTDLQGRVYGYTF. CDR3 bases: TGTGCCAGTAGTACGGATCTACAGGGGCGGGTCTATGGCTACACCTTC. The chain combines TRBV19 with TRBJ1-2; 7 nucleotides match TRBD1. This CDR3 comprises 16 residues. Trimming took 4 bases from V and 4 from J; bases not matched to a gene: 12. The germline gives CDR1 LNHDA, CDR2 SQIVND (reference sequence).

This clone has a handful of counts. This rearrangement joins TRBV19 to TRBJ2-2; 14 positions match TRBD2. The CDR3 is 17 amino acids. Germline V CDR1 and CDR2: LNHDA, SQIVND (reference sequence). Unmatched junction bases numbered 7, after V lost 4 bases and J lost 6 bases. The CDR3 sequence is CASSKPGLAGDPGELFF. CDR3 sequence (DNA): TGTGCCAGTAGTAAACCGGGACTAGCGGGAGATCCCGGGGAGCTGTTTTTT.

The chain recombines TRBV28 with TRBJ1-5; possibly TRBD1 for D (5 bases). The germline V gene has CDR1 MDHEN and CDR2 SYDVKM. This CDR3 is built from 16 residues. Trimming left V 7 bases short and J 5 bases short, with 21 bases between. DNA for the CDR3: TGTGCCAGCACCCGATGGAGTCAGGGAGGCCATCAGCCCCAGCATTTT. Protein product: CASTRWSQGGHQPQHF.

The count of this clone is one. V is TRBV6-2 or TRBV6-3 and J is TRBJ2-3; TRBD2 matches at 10 bases. The CDR3 extends over 15 amino acids. J was trimmed by 5 bases and V by 5 bases; bases with no gene match: 7. CDR1 and CDR2 from the germline V gene are MNHEY and SVGEGT. The CDR3 is CASSKLAGEGDTQYF. CDR3 DNA sequence: TGTGCCAGCAGTAAGCTAGCGGGAGAAGGAGATACGCAGTATTTT.

This clone showed up many times. This CDR3 reads CASSPGGNSPLHF. The DNA of the CDR3 is TGTGCCAGCAGTCCCGGGGGAAATTCACCCCTCCACTTT. This chain joins TRBV25-1 and TRBJ1-6; possibly TRBD1 for D (5 bases). V gave up 5 bases and J gave up 7 bases, with 9 bases separating them. Germline V gene sequence: CDR1 MGHDK, CDR2 SYGVNS. The CDR3 has 13 amino acids.

The V and J genes are TRBV29-1 and TRBJ1-2, with D possibly matching TRBD1 (6 bases). Trimming took 4 bases from V and 6 from J, leaving 15 bases between them. This CDR3 is built from 13 residues. From germline, CDR1 is SQVTM and CDR2 ANQGSEA. The CDR3 DNA is TGCAGCGTTGCTGACGGTGCAGGGGATGGCTACACCTTC. Protein product: CSVADGAGDGYTF.

The chain carries TRBV3-1 (or the pseudogene TRBV3-2) and TRBJ2-1; maybe TRBD2 (6 bases). Trimming left V 0 bases short and J 3 bases short, with 15 bases between. The CDR3 runs to 17 residues. Germline V gene data show CDR1 as LGHDT and CDR2 as YNNKEL (reference sequence). CDR3 in amino acids: CASSQENWREFYNEQFF. The DNA for the CDR3 is TGTGCCAGCAGCCAAGAGAATTGGAGGGAATTCTACAATGAGCAGTTCTTC.

The chain has TRBV28 and TRBJ1-2; D is unclear. In germline, CDR1 is MDHEN, CDR2 SYDVKM. V lost 4 bases to trimming and J lost 3 bases, with 15 bases between them. This CDR3 has 15 residues. DNA of the CDR3: TGTGCCAGCAGTTCGACGGGATCCCCTCACTATGGCTACACCTTC. It yields the protein CASSSTGSPHYGYTF.

J is TRBJ1-1 and V is TRBV6-5; 7 bases line up with TRBD1. CDR3 length: 16 amino acids. Germline CDR1 reads MNHEY; CDR2 reads SVGAGI. V shed 6 bases and J 0 bases; nucleotides not matched to a gene: 10. Here the CDR3 reads CASSYAQGVMNTEAFF. CDR3 sequence (DNA): TGTGCCAGCAGCTACGCGCAGGGGGTAATGAACACTGAAGCTTTCTTT.

The chain is built from TRBV7-8 and TRBJ2-7, with 7 bases aligning to TRBD1. Germline-derived CDR1 and CDR2 are SGHVS and FQNEAQ. J lost 0 bases, V lost 7 bases, and 6 bases had no gene match. This CDR3 comprises 14 residues. As DNA, the CDR3 is TGTGCCAGCACCGTGACAGGGAGCTCCTACGAGCAGTACTTC. The encoded protein is CASTVTGSSYEQYF.

Here the CDR3 DNA reads TGTGCCAGCAGCCTACGACAGGGGTATAATGAAAAACTGTTTTTT. Amino acid sequence: CASSLRQGYNEKLFF. This sequence joins TRBV7-2 and TRBJ1-4, with TRBD1 matching over 8 bases. This CDR3 is built from 15 residues. V trimming: 5 bases; J trimming: 4 bases; junction bases outside the gene matches: 6. In germline, CDR1 is SGHTA, CDR2 FQGNSA.

The chain combines TRBV24-1 with TRBJ2-6; tentative D call: TRBD2 (5 bases). Trimming stripped 9 bases from V and 0 bases from J, with 8 bases between. Germline assignment: CDR1 KGHDR and CDR2 SFDVKD. This CDR3 comprises 14 residues. Written as DNA, the CDR3 is TGTGCCACCGCGAGCGGCTCTGGGGCCAACGTCCTGACTTTC. The encoded protein is CATASGSGANVLTF.

The chain uses TRBV5-1 and TRBJ2-1; 8 bases fit TRBD2. The CDR3 contains 20 residues. CDR1 is SGHRS, CDR2 YFSETQ, per germline. The V segment lost 0 bases and the J segment 4 bases; nucleotides outside the gene matches: 18. The CDR3 DNA is TGCGCCAGCAGCTTGGAGGGCGCATCAGACACTAGCGGCTATTACAATGAGCAGTTCTTC. This translates into CASSLEGASDTSGYYNEQFF.

The count of this clone is one. The chain uses TRBV2 and TRBJ1-4; a weak D match, TRBD1 (5 bases). There are 13 residues in the CDR3. With 5 bases removed from V and 2 bases from J, the gap between germline ends came to 6 bases. Germline V gene data show CDR1 as SNHLY and CDR2 as FYNNEI. This CDR3 reads CASSQGTNEKLFF. DNA of the CDR3: TGTGCCAGCAGTCAGGGCACTAATGAAAAACTGTTTTTT.

The count of this clone is one. The chain carries TRBV27 and TRBJ1-4, with 7 nucleotides matching TRBD1. This CDR3 contains 16 residues. Germline V CDR1 and CDR2: MNHEY, SMNVEV (reference sequence). After removal of 5 bases from V and 3 bases from J, the junction contained 9 bases not matched to a gene. The CDR3 loop reads CASSPSRGRANEKLFF. CDR3 sequence (DNA): TGTGCCAGCAGTCCATCGAGGGGGCGAGCTAATGAAAAACTGTTTTTT.

This chain joins TRBV13 and TRBJ1-5; tentative D call: TRBD1 (6 bases). Trimming pared 5 bases from V and 4 bases from J, leaving 18 bases between. The CDR3 is 16 residues long. Germline-derived CDR1 and CDR2 are PRHDT and FYEKMQ (reference sequence). The CDR3 nucleotides are TGTGCCAGCAGCAAAAGCGGGGGGCAATGGAATCAGCCCCAGCATTTT. Translation gives CASSKSGGQWNQPQHF.

The rearrangement joins TRBV3-1 (or the pseudogene TRBV3-2) to TRBJ2-7; 7 bases map to TRBD1. Per the germline V gene, CDR1 is LGHDT and CDR2 is YNNKEL (reference sequence). Germline trimming cut 3 bases from V and 5 bases from J; bases unmatched to any gene: 7. This CDR3 has 14 amino acids. In DNA, the CDR3 is TGTGCCAGCAGCCAGTTACAGGGGATCAACGAGCAGTACTTC. This translates into CASSQLQGINEQYF.

The rearrangement uses TRBV4-2 and TRBJ1-5, with 10 bases matching TRBD1. The germline gives CDR1 LGHNA, CDR2 YNFKEQ. This CDR3 has 18 residues. With V trimmed by 0 bases and J by 5 bases, 10 bases remained unmatched. CDR3 sequence (DNA): TGTGCCAGCAGCCAAGAACTGTTTGGGACAGGGGACGATCAGCCCCAGCATTTT. Its translation: CASSQELFGTGDDQPQHF.

The V gene is TRBV10-3, the J gene TRBJ2-3; D call uncertain. Germline V gene data show CDR1 as ENHRY and CDR2 as SYGVKD. V was clipped by 0 bases and J by 1 base, with 8 bases between them. This CDR3 is built from 15 residues. The CDR3 loop is CAISESEEGTDTQYF. CDR3 DNA: TGTGCCATCAGTGAGTCAGAAGAGGGCACAGATACGCAGTATTTT.

This chain connects TRBV28 to TRBJ2-5; D possibly corresponds to TRBD2 (6 bases). V lost 6 bases to trimming and J lost 4 bases, with 9 bases between them. The CDR3 extends over 12 amino acids. Per the germline V gene, CDR1 is MDHEN and CDR2 is SYDVKM. The CDR3 sequence: CASSGRRETQYF. The CDR3 region has the DNA TGTGCCAGCAGCGGGAGAAGAGAGACCCAGTACTTC.

To note about this clone: The sample carries other DNA sequences with the same CDR3. CDR3 sequence (DNA): TGTGCCTGGAGTGTCAGGGGCTCTGGAAACACCATATATTTT. This gives the protein CAWSVRGSGNTIYF. V is TRBV30 and J is TRBJ1-3, with D perhaps matching TRBD1 (6 bases). This CDR3 is built from 14 residues. V was clipped by 0 bases and J by 0 bases, with 6 bases between them. The germline V gene has CDR1 GTSNPN and CDR2 SVGIG (reference sequence).

A single count supports this clone. The V call is TRBV7-3, the J call TRBJ1-1; TRBD1 agrees at 7 bases. Germline V gives CDR1 SGHTA, CDR2 FQGTGA. The trim removed 1 base at V and 1 base at J, leaving 3 bases unmatched. CDR3 length: 15 residues. CDR3 loop: CASSLRGGSNTEAFF. CDR3 bases: TGTGCCAGCAGCTTAAGAGGGGGCTCGAACACTGAAGCTTTCTTT.

This clone has just a few counts. The rearrangement joins TRBV5-5 to TRBJ2-7, with 8 bases lining up with TRBD1. The germline CDR1 and CDR2 sequences are SGHKS and YYEKEE (reference sequence). V shed 4 bases and J 2 bases; nucleotides not matched to a gene: 5. This CDR3 is 14 amino acids long. CDR3 DNA sequence: TGTGCCAGCAGCATCGGACAGGGAACCTACGAGCAGTACTTC. Translating gives CASSIGQGTYEQYF.

This clone turned up a few times. The chain couples TRBV2 to TRBJ2-3; possible D gene TRBD2, 6 bases. V was trimmed by 7 bases and J by 2 bases, leaving 13 bases between them. CDR1 is SNHLY and CDR2 is FYNNEI in the germline V gene. This CDR3 spans 14 amino acids. Here the CDR3 reads CASKLAQYTDTQYF. The DNA of the CDR3 is TGTGCCAGCAAACTAGCACAATACACAGATACGCAGTATTTT.

The CDR3 here is CASSLQGHSTDTQYF. In nucleotides, the CDR3 is TGTGCCAGCAGCCTACAGGGGCATTCCACAGATACGCAGTATTTT. The chain recombines TRBV7-9 with TRBJ2-3, with 7 positions matching TRBD1. Losses at the gene ends were 5 bases for V and 2 bases for J; bases not matched to a gene: 7. The CDR3 consists of 15 residues. From germline, CDR1 is SEHNR and CDR2 FQNEAQ (reference sequence).

The chain has TRBV18 and TRBJ2-7; no clear D gene. Germline CDR1 and CDR2: KGHSH and LQKENI. Between the trimmed V and J ends, which lost 3 bases and 2 bases, there was a span of 17 bases. The length of the CDR3 is 16 residues. CDR3 sequence reads: CASSPVQLTRAYEQYF. The CDR3 DNA follows: TGTGCCAGCTCACCGGTTCAGCTGACCCGGGCCTACGAGCAGTACTTC.